This T cell receptor beta chain was captured by sequencing in a study of beta chain features in type 1 diabetes. Every bit of the isolated RNA underwent reverse transcription, so sequencing read expressed TCRB transcripts. Sequenced by immunoSEQ multiplex PCR; TCRdb stores in-frame clones only, minus some. Among approximately 170,000 clones listed, under 9.5% were seen once. Study results and limitations: In all four CD4+ subsets, TCRB CDR3 length was significantly, moderately reduced in type 1 diabetes. Possible PCR preference for shorter templates applied equally to patients and controls. Researchers cautioned that cDNA sequencing could over-represent cells with high TCR expression.

CD45RO/CCR7/CD25/CD127/CD95/CD27 staining was used to isolate CD4+ naive, central memory, regulatory and stem cell-like memory cells by sorting. CDR1 is LGHNA and CDR2 is YSLEER in the germline V gene. This CDR3 has 14 amino acids. The junction had 8 bases not matched to a gene; V was cut back by 0 bases and J by 15 bases. About this clone: Its antigen is unidentified.

The rearrangement links TRBV4-3 to TRBJ1-6; 7 bases are shared with TRBD1. This receptor was taken from a man between 18 and 35 years old with type 1 diabetes. Sequenced input: central memory CD4+ T cells from blood. Here the CDR3 reads CASSQERQGYFLHF. CDR3 in DNA: TGCGCCAGCAGCCAAGAGCGACAGGGATACTTCCTCCACTTT.